This T cell receptor beta chain was obtained from a study of PD-1 blockade in mismatch repair-deficient tumors. Clones were read by immunoSEQ multiplex PCR, and TCRdb kept only the in-frame ones, dropping some. The table records about 84,000 clones, over 70% of them present only once. The V end was cut by 1 base, the J end by 4 bases, with 16 bases between. CDR3 size: 16 residues. Germline CDR1 SGHVS, CDR2 FNYEAQ. This TCR was sampled from an adult with mismatch repair-deficient cancer. Here the sequenced sample was peripheral blood, taken 12 weeks after starting pembrolizumab. The chain recombines TRBV7-6 with TRBJ1-2; D is unclear. CDR3 in amino acids: CASSLGGRDSGYGYTF. CDR3 sequence (DNA): TGTGCCAGCAGCTTAGGTGGGCGTGATTCGGGCTATGGCTACACCTTC.